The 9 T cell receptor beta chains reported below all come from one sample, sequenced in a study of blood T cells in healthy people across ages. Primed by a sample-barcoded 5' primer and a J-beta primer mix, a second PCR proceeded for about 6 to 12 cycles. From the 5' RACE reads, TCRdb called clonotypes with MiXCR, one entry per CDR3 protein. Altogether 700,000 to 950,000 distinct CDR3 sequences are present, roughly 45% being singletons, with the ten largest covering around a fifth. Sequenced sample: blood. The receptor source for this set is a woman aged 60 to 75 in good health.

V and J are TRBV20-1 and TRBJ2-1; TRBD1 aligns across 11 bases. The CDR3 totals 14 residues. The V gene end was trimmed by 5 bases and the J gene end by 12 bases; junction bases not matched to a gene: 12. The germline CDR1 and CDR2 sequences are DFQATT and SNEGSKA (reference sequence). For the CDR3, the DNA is TGCAGTGCTCCTAGGACAGGGGGCGATTTGGGGCAGTTCTTC. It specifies CSAPRTGGDLGQFF.

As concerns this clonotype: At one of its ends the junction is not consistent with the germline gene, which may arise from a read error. CDR3 in DNA: TGTGCCGGCAGTTTAAGTGAGCAGTTCTTC. It specifies CAGSLSEQFF. The rearrangement links TRBV28 to TRBJ2-1, with D uncertain. CDR3 length: 10 amino acids. Germline V gives CDR1 MDHEN, CDR2 SYDVKM.

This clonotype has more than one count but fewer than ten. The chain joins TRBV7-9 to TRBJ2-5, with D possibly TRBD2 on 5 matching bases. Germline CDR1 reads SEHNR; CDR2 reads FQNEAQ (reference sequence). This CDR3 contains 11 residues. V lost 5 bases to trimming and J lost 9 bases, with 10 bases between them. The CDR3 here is CASSPDYSQYF. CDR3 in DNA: TGTGCCAGCAGCCCCGACTATTCCCAGTACTTC.

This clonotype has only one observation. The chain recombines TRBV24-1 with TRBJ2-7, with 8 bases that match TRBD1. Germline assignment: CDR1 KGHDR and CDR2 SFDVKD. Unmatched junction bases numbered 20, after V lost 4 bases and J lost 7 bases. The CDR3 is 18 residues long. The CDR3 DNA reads TGTGCCACCAGTGACCCCAACCCAAGACAGGGGAGAGTCTATGAGCAGTACTTC. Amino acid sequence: CATSDPNPRQGRVYEQYF.

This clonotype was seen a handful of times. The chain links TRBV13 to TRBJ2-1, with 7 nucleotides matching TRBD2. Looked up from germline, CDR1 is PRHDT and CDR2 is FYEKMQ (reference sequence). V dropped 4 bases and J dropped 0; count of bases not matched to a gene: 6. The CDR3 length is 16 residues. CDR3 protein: CASSWVAGSSYNEQFF. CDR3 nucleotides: TGTGCCAGCAGCTGGGTAGCGGGCAGCTCCTACAATGAGCAGTTCTTC.

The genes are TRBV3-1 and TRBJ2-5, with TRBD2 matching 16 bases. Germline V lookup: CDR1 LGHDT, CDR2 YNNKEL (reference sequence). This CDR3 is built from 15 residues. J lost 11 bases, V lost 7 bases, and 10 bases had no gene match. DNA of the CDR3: TGTGCCAGCACAGGGACTAGCGGGGGGGTCAATGAGCAGTACTTC. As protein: CASTGTSGGVNEQYF.

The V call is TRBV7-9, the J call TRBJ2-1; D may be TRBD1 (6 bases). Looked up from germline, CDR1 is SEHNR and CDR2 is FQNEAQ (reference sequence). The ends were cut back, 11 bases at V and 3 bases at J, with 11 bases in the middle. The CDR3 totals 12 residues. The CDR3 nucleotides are TGTGCCGCAGGGGTCGGCTACAATGAGCAGTTCTTC. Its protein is CAAGVGYNEQFF.

In DNA, the CDR3 is TGCGCCAGCAGCCGGACTAGCGGGACCTCGGGGGAGCAGTACTTC. Protein sequence: CASSRTSGTSGEQYF. The chain employs TRBV4-1 and TRBJ2-4; TRBD2 aligns across 12 bases. This CDR3 has 15 residues. Germline lookup yields CDR1 MGHRA and CDR2 YSYEKL. The V segment lost 4 bases and the J segment 13 bases; nucleotides outside the gene matches: 11.

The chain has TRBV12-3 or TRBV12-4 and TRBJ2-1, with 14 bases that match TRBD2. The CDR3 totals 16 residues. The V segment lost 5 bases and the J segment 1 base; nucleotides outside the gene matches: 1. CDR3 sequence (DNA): TGTGCCAGCAGTGGACTAGCGGGAGGTTCCTACAATGAGCAGTTCTTC. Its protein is CASSGLAGGSYNEQFF.